These 14 T cell receptor beta chains were all obtained from the same sample, sequenced in a study of T cell responses to AZD1222 COVID-19 vaccine. Method: immunoSEQ multiplex PCR; TCRdb's copy keeps in-frame clones and lacks some. The table includes some 130,000 clones, more than 75% detected once. This sample comprised peripheral blood, obtained 28 days after the second AZD1222 dose. The receptors here all came from an adult who received the AZD1222 COVID-19 vaccine.

V usage is TRBV19 and J usage is TRBJ1-4, with 8 nucleotides matching TRBD1. Germline lookup yields CDR1 LNHDA and CDR2 SQIVND (reference sequence). The CDR3 totals 14 residues. Trimming cost V 6 bases and J 3 bases; bases outside gene matches: 3. The CDR3 DNA sequence: TGTGCCAGTAGGGACAGGGCAGCTAATGAAAAACTGTTTTTT. Translated: CASRDRAANEKLFF.

The chain couples TRBV9 to TRBJ2-1; 9 bases map to TRBD2. The germline V gene has CDR1 SGDLS and CDR2 YYNGEE. After removal of 4 bases from V and 0 bases from J, the junction contained 11 bases not matched to a gene. The CDR3 is 18 amino acids. In nucleotides, the CDR3 is TGTGCCAGCAGCAGGGGGCTAGCGGGGTTGAGCTCCTACAATGAGCAGTTCTTC. Amino acids: CASSRGLAGLSSYNEQFF.

This clone appeared a few times. This rearrangement joins TRBV27 to TRBJ1-2; 8 bases agree with TRBD1. J lost 4 bases, V lost 4 bases, and 5 bases had no gene match. Germline CDR1 and CDR2: MNHEY and SMNVEV (reference sequence). CDR3 length: 14 residues. The CDR3 protein is CASSYRGKAYGYTF. CDR3 nucleotides: TGTGCCAGCAGTTACAGGGGGAAGGCCTATGGCTACACCTTC.

This clone showed up just once. The V gene is TRBV4-2, the J gene TRBJ1-5; TRBD1 aligns across 8 bases. The CDR3 is made up of 17 amino acids. CDR1 is LGHNA and CDR2 is YNFKEQ in the germline V gene. Trimming removed 2 bases from V and 2 bases from J; junction bases left unmatched: 8. CDR3: CASSQSIGQGGNQPQHF. CDR3 sequence (DNA): TGTGCCAGCAGCCAATCCATCGGACAGGGCGGCAATCAGCCCCAGCATTTT.

This rearrangement joins TRBV6-5 to TRBJ2-3; tentatively, D is TRBD2 (5 bases). Germline loops: CDR1 MNHEY, CDR2 SVGAGI. The CDR3 contains 14 residues. The germline V and J ends were trimmed by 6 bases and 9 bases, with 19 bases remaining between them. CDR3 protein: CASSREPTLLTQYF. The CDR3 nucleotides are TGTGCCAGCAGCCGGGAACCCACACTTCTCACGCAGTATTTT.

The rearrangement links TRBV6-4 to TRBJ2-3; tentative D call: TRBD2 (5 bases). Germline V CDR1 and CDR2: MRHNA, SNTAGT. The CDR3 extends over 17 amino acids. Trimming left V 0 bases short and J 1 base short, with 14 bases between. Here the CDR3 reads CASSDSWNWRGTDTQYF. The DNA of the CDR3 is TGTGCCAGCAGTGACTCATGGAATTGGCGGGGCACAGATACGCAGTATTTT.

This rearrangement joins TRBV6-2 or TRBV6-3 to TRBJ1-5; D is possibly TRBD1 (6 bases). The CDR3 contains 14 residues. V lost 6 bases to trimming and J lost 6 bases, with 15 bases between them. CDR1 and CDR2 (germline): MNHEY, SVGEGT. For the CDR3, the DNA is TGTGCCAGCAGCCCCGGACAGATTAGTCAGCCCCAGCATTTT. Translation: CASSPGQISQPQHF.

This chain uses TRBV18 with TRBJ1-5; D is unresolved. The V and J ends lost 5 bases and 0 bases respectively, with 8 bases between them. The germline CDR1 and CDR2 sequences are KGHSH and LQKENI. This CDR3 is built from 14 residues. The CDR3 loop reads CASSGEHSNQPQHF. The CDR3 nucleotides are TGTGCCAGCTCAGGGGAGCATAGCAATCAGCCCCAGCATTTT.

The rearrangement uses TRBV3-1 (or the pseudogene TRBV3-2) and TRBJ1-2; D is unclear. The CDR3 spans 13 residues. The V gene lost 6 bases and the J gene lost 3 bases, with 11 bases spanning the gap. The germline CDR1 and CDR2 sequences are LGHDT and YNNKEL (reference sequence). DNA of the CDR3: TGTGCCAGCAGTCCTCTCAGCGACTATGGCTACACCTTC. The encoded protein is CASSPLSDYGYTF.

This clone was seen once. V and J are TRBV10-3 and TRBJ1-5; 9 nucleotides agree with TRBD1. V dropped 5 bases and J dropped 1; count of bases not matched to a gene: 9. Germline CDR1 is ENHRY and CDR2 is SYGVKD. The CDR3 spans 17 residues. Here the CDR3 reads CAISRTGAVSSNQPQHF. The CDR3 DNA reads as TGTGCCATCAGTCGGACAGGGGCGGTTAGCAGCAATCAGCCCCAGCATTTT.

A note on this clone: In the same sample, other DNA sequences code for this CDR3. J is TRBJ2-7 and V is TRBV7-3; no clear D gene. There are 13 residues in the CDR3. Deletions cut 5 bases from V and 1 base from J, with 9 bases between. CDR1 SGHTA and CDR2 FQGTGA come from the germline V gene. This CDR3 reads CASSPDGSYEQYF. CDR3 DNA: TGTGCCAGCAGCCCGGACGGGTCCTACGAGCAGTACTTC.

The rearrangement joins TRBV28 to TRBJ1-2; possible D gene TRBD1, 5 bases. The CDR3 totals 17 residues. Trimming took 2 bases from V and 5 from J, leaving 21 bases between them. Germline CDR1 reads MDHEN; CDR2 reads SYDVKM. Written as DNA, the CDR3 is TGTGCCAGCAGTTTAGTACGAGGAGTGGGCAGGGAGTATGGCTACACCTTC. It is translated as CASSLVRGVGREYGYTF.

This chain joins TRBV7-3 and TRBJ2-7; a possible D gene is TRBD1 (5 bases). V lost 5 bases and J lost 0, with 8 bases in between. The CDR3 has 13 residues. Germline loops: CDR1 SGHTA, CDR2 FQGTGA. CDR3 sequence reads: CASSQGASYEQYF. The DNA of the CDR3 is TGTGCCAGCAGCCAAGGGGCCTCCTACGAGCAGTACTTC.

The rearrangement joins TRBV7-6 to TRBJ2-4; TRBD2 matches at 9 bases. The germline V gene has CDR1 SGHVS and CDR2 FNYEAQ. Unmatched junction bases numbered 9, after V lost 2 bases and J lost 4 bases. The CDR3 length is 17 residues. CDR3 nucleotides: TGTGCCAGCAGCTTATCGCCGCCTAGCGGGGATAAAAACATTCAGTACTTC. Translation: CASSLSPPSGDKNIQYF.